This T cell receptor beta chain was recorded in a study of blood T cells in healthy people across ages. This clonotype was recorded a few times. No antigen is known for it. The CDR3 loop spans 12 amino acids. V was pared by 6 bases and J by 9 bases, with 2 bases of the junction left unmatched. CDR1 and CDR2 from the germline V gene are SEHNR and FQNEAQ (reference sequence). The study's findings and limits: It was the long-lived donors that had more naive CD4+ cells and higher diversity than aged donors.

Primers used in a second PCR of roughly 6 to 11 cycles were a sample-barcoded 5' primer and a J-beta primer mix. TCRdb ran MiXCR on the 5' RACE reads and lists one entry per CDR3 protein. The sample has roughly 1,800,000 distinct CDR3 sequences, about 50% seen once. The receptor comes from a woman aged 40 to 49 in good health. The sample was blood. The chain carries TRBV7-9 and TRBJ2-1, with TRBD2 identical over 10 bases. CDR3 bases: TGTGCCAGCAGTTCTAGCGGGAGTGAGCAGTTCTTC. Protein product: CASSSSGSEQFF.